This entry lists 30 T cell receptor beta chains sequenced from one sample in a study of cytomegalovirus exposure and HLA in healthy donors. The PCR made use of 60 Vbeta and 13 Jbeta primers. This table comes from immunoSEQ multiplex PCR, and its TCRdb copy is limited to in-frame clones, with some not included. The sample shows around 110,000 clones, approximately 81% of them seen only once. The sequenced sample consisted of PBMCs. All receptors come from a woman in her twenties or thirties in good health and CMV-seronegative.

The V call is TRBV25-1, the J call TRBJ2-7; TRBD1 agrees at 8 bases. Germline V gene sequence: CDR1 MGHDK, CDR2 SYGVNS. This CDR3 has 17 residues. J lost 4 bases, V lost 0 bases, and 11 bases had no gene match. The CDR3 loop reads CASSEYHFRTGKYEQYF. In DNA form, the CDR3 reads TGTGCCAGCAGTGAATATCACTTCCGGACAGGGAAGTACGAGCAGTACTTC.

This chain uses TRBV11-2 with TRBJ2-3; the match to TRBD2 covers 9 bases. Germline CDR1 SGHAT, CDR2 FQNNGV. The V and J ends lost 7 bases and 2 bases, in that order; junction bases with no gene match: 7. This CDR3 is 15 amino acids long. This chain's CDR3 is CASNYLAGVTDTQYF. CDR3 DNA sequence: TGTGCCAGCAACTACTTAGCGGGAGTCACAGATACGCAGTATTTT. Using reference TRBV11-2 and TRBJ2-3 for the parts outside the CDR3, the full variable domain is EAGVAQSPRYKIIEKRQSVAFWCNPISGHATLYWYQQILGQGPKLLIQFQNNGVVDDSQLPKDRFSAERLKGVDSTLKIQPAKLEDSAVYLCASNYLAGVTDTQYFGPGTRLTVL.

This clone was counted once. The chain links TRBV20-1 to TRBJ2-5; no firm D call. From germline, CDR1 is DFQATT and CDR2 SNEGSKA (reference sequence). This CDR3 has 11 residues. The V end was cut by 7 bases, the J end by 0 bases, with 6 bases between. CDR3 DNA sequence: TGCAGTGGCCAGAACCAAGAGACCCAGTACTTC. This gives the protein CSGQNQETQYF.

The chain combines TRBV21-1 with TRBJ2-7; the table's TRBD2 call for D was not verified on the DNA. TRBV21-1 is an annotated pseudogene. The CDR3 loop spans 16 amino acids. CDR3 protein: CASSKASGMPGYEQYF. In DNA, the CDR3 is TGTGCCAGCAGCAAAGCTAGCGGGATGCCCGGGTACGAGCAGTACTTC.

This sequence joins TRBV27 and TRBJ1-6; TRBD1 might be the D (5 bases). Germline loops: CDR1 MNHEY, CDR2 SMNVEV (reference sequence). The V end was cut by 5 bases, the J end by 7 bases, with 12 bases between. The CDR3 extends over 14 amino acids. The CDR3 loop is CASSPPRGNSPLHF. The CDR3 DNA sequence: TGTGCCAGCAGTCCCCCGCGGGGGAATTCACCCCTCCACTTT.

This chain joins TRBV21-1 and TRBJ2-1; TRBD2 is the table's D call, not checked against the DNA. TRBV21-1 is a documented pseudogene. This CDR3 has 17 residues. The CDR3, as DNA: TGTGCCAGCAGCAAAGGTCAGAGGACTAGCGGGAGCGATGAGCAGTTCTTC. Its protein product is CASSKGQRTSGSDEQFF.

This chain's CDR3 is CASSLAADSYNEQFF. For the CDR3, the DNA is TGTGCCAGCAGCTTAGCGGCCGACTCCTACAATGAGCAGTTCTTC. The chain has TRBV7-6 and TRBJ2-1; D ambiguous. Germline V CDR1 and CDR2: SGHVS, FNYEAQ. V was trimmed by 0 bases and J by 0 bases, leaving 6 bases between them. The CDR3 is 15 amino acids.

V is TRBV7-9 and J is TRBJ1-1; no clear D gene. Deletions cut 3 bases from V and 4 bases from J, with 9 bases between. Germline values: CDR1 SEHNR, CDR2 FQNEAQ (reference sequence). The CDR3 length is 13 residues. CDR3 bases: TGTGCCAGCAGCTTCCGACGGAGCACTGAAGCTTTCTTT. Translated: CASSFRRSTEAFF.

The rearrangement uses TRBV6-1 and TRBJ2-7, with a tentative D call TRBD2 (6 bases). Per the germline V gene, CDR1 is MNHNS and CDR2 is SASEGT. V gave up 6 bases and J gave up 0 bases, with 12 bases separating them. This CDR3 region has 14 residues. CDR3: CASSASGLSYEQYF. CDR3 nucleotides: TGTGCCAGCAGCGCCAGCGGGCTCTCCTACGAGCAGTACTTC.

The chain employs TRBV11-2 and TRBJ2-5, with 7 bases matching TRBD2. The tail of the sequence fits TRBJ2-7 better, so the J call may be wrong. Germline V gene lookup returns CDR1 SGHAT and CDR2 FQNNGV. The CDR3 sequence is 14 residues long. For the CDR3, the DNA is TGTGCCAGCAGCTTAGCGGGAGGCCCCTACGAGCAGTACTTC. It specifies CASSLAGGPYEQYF.

This clone was picked up one time. The chain is built from TRBV7-6 and TRBJ1-2; 8 bases line up with TRBD1. The CDR3 covers 12 residues. Losses at the gene ends were 5 bases for V and 7 bases for J; bases not matched to a gene: 3. The V gene's germline CDR1 is SGHVS and CDR2 FNYEAQ. CDR3 DNA: TGTGCCAGCAGCACGACAGGGGCTGGCTACACCTTC. Its protein is CASSTTGAGYTF.

This chain links TRBV11-3 with TRBJ2-5; 14 nucleotides match TRBD2. V lost 5 bases, J lost 6 bases, and 11 bases stayed unmatched. CDR3 length equals 17 residues. Germline CDR1 and CDR2: SGHNT and YENEEA. The CDR3 sequence is CASSLGLAGEHPQTQYF. The DNA for the CDR3 is TGTGCCAGCAGCCTGGGACTAGCGGGAGAGCACCCCCAGACCCAGTACTTC.

V is TRBV6-1 and J is TRBJ2-7, with 9 bases lining up with TRBD1. Germline CDR1 MNHNS, CDR2 SASEGT. V was clipped by 2 bases and J by 1 base; unmatched bases: 6. CDR3 length: 16 residues. As DNA, the CDR3 is TGTGCCAGCAGTGAATATCTCGGGACAGGGTCCTACGAGCAGTACTTC. Translated: CASSEYLGTGSYEQYF.

The V gene is TRBV7-8, the J gene TRBJ2-7, with D possibly matching TRBD2 (6 bases). The CDR3 contains 15 residues. Trimming removed 5 bases from V and 5 bases from J, with 19 bases in between. Germline V gene data show CDR1 as SGHVS and CDR2 as FQNEAQ. The CDR3 DNA reads as TGTGCCAGCAGCCTAAAGGTTTCAGGCGGGGACGAGCAGTACTTC. Its protein is CASSLKVSGGDEQYF.

The chain has TRBV21-1 and TRBJ1-2; the table names TRBD1, a call not compared with the DNA. TRBV21-1 is a recognized pseudogene. The CDR3 is made up of 17 amino acids. CDR3 nucleotides: TGTGCCAGCAGCAAAGAGCAGGGGGCACGGGCTAACTATGGCTACACCTTC. Its protein product is CASSKEQGARANYGYTF.

This clone was observed a handful of times. This chain links TRBV11-2 with TRBJ1-1; a weak D match, TRBD1 (6 bases). The ends were cut back, 5 bases at V and 0 bases at J, with 10 bases in the middle. This CDR3 contains 14 residues. The germline V gene has CDR1 SGHAT and CDR2 FQNNGV. In nucleotides, the CDR3 is TGTGCCAGCAGCATGCAGGGGATGAACACTGAAGCTTTCTTT. Translating it yields CASSMQGMNTEAFF.

The chain is built from TRBV28 and TRBJ2-5; 10 bases match TRBD2. V gave up 5 bases and J gave up 2 bases; unmatched junction bases: 8. CDR1 is MDHEN and CDR2 is SYDVKM in the germline V gene. The CDR3 contains 16 residues. The CDR3 here is CASSLGGLARQETQYF. The CDR3 region has the DNA TGTGCCAGCAGTCTAGGGGGACTAGCGCGTCAAGAGACCCAGTACTTC.

This clone appeared a single time. This chain links TRBV5-4 with TRBJ2-5, with 8 bases identical to TRBD1. TRBJ2-7 explains the end of the DNA better; the J call may be wrong. Germline assignment: CDR1 SGHNT and CDR2 YYREEE (reference sequence). The CDR3 contains 14 residues. CDR3 loop: CASSLDQGAGEQYF. Here the CDR3 DNA reads TGTGCCAGCAGCTTGGATCAGGGGGCAGGCGAGCAGTACTTC.

The chain couples TRBV5-6 to TRBJ2-5, with 9 bases identical to TRBD1. The tail of the sequence fits TRBJ2-7 better, so the J call may be wrong. Per the germline V gene, CDR1 is SGHDT and CDR2 is YYEEEE. This CDR3 is 15 amino acids long. CDR3 DNA sequence: TGTGCCAGCAGCCACGACCGGGACAGGGTTCCCGAGCAGTACTTC. Amino acids: CASSHDRDRVPEQYF.

V and J are TRBV6-1 and TRBJ2-7; 9 nucleotides match TRBD1. The CDR3 loop spans 15 amino acids. In germline, CDR1 is MNHNS, CDR2 SASEGT. V shed 5 bases, J shed 6 bases, and the junction held 11 bases outside the gene matches. The CDR3 nucleotides read TGTGCCAGCAGTCGCCTCGGGACAGGGAATCGCGAGCAGTACTTC. Translation gives CASSRLGTGNREQYF.

This chain joins TRBV7-2 and TRBJ2-1, with TRBD2 matching 7 bases. The ends lost 1 base at V and 6 bases at J; junction bases unmatched: 3. The CDR3 runs 14 residues. Germline-derived CDR1 and CDR2 are SGHTA and FQGNSA. CDR3 DNA: TGTGCCAGCAGCTTAGTGACTAGCAGCAATGAGCAGTTCTTC. Translated, it gives CASSLVTSSNEQFF.

This chain links TRBV7-8 with TRBJ2-6, with D possibly being TRBD2 (5 bases). The germline V gene encodes CDR1 SGHVS and CDR2 FQNEAQ. CDR3 length: 16 amino acids. Trimming shortened V by 1 base and J by 3 bases, and 10 bases separated the two germline ends. CDR3 sequence: CASSLGRGLGANVLTF. The DNA for the CDR3 is TGTGCCAGCAGCTTAGGTCGAGGGCTTGGGGCCAACGTCCTGACTTTC.

This clone was found a few times. The CDR3 here is CASSFPGQSSYNEQFF. For the CDR3, the DNA is TGTGCCAGCAGCTTCCCGGGACAGAGCTCCTACAATGAGCAGTTCTTC. This chain links TRBV5-6 with TRBJ2-1, with 7 bases matching TRBD1. Germline V gene lookup returns CDR1 SGHDT and CDR2 YYEEEE. Trimming removed 2 bases from V and 0 bases from J; junction bases left unmatched: 5. The CDR3 loop spans 16 amino acids.

The chain recombines TRBV19 with TRBJ2-1, with a tentative D call TRBD2 (6 bases). V shed 8 bases and J shed 6 bases, with 14 bases lying between them. The V gene's germline CDR1 is LNHDA and CDR2 SQIVND (reference sequence). This CDR3 contains 13 residues. CDR3 nucleotides: TGTGCCAGTTGCCTAGCGAACGGCAATGAGCAGTTCTTC. It translates to CASCLANGNEQFF.

This clone appeared once. The chain uses TRBV4-2 and TRBJ1-1, with TRBD1 identical over 7 bases. The V gene end was trimmed by 4 bases and the J gene end by 8 bases; junction bases not matched to a gene: 1. Germline assignment: CDR1 LGHNA and CDR2 YNFKEQ. The CDR3 contains 11 residues. The CDR3 nucleotides are TGTGCCAGCAGCCTCAGGGGGGAAGCTTTCTTT. Translating it yields CASSLRGEAFF.

V and J are TRBV19 and TRBJ2-7, with a tentative D call TRBD1 (5 bases). The CDR3 is 14 residues long. The germline V gene encodes CDR1 LNHDA and CDR2 SQIVND (reference sequence). V gave up 6 bases and J gave up 2 bases, with 14 bases separating them. CDR3 protein: CASRDIRAPYEQYF. CDR3 DNA sequence: TGTGCCAGTAGAGACATCAGGGCACCCTACGAGCAGTACTTC.

The V gene is TRBV27, the J gene TRBJ2-1; 9 bases are a match to TRBD1. CDR1 is MNHEY, CDR2 SMNVEV, per germline (reference sequence). The trim removed 6 bases at V and 9 bases at J, leaving 12 bases unmatched. The length of the CDR3 is 15 residues. The CDR3 bases are TGTGCCAGCAGGGGGTCGGGGACAGGGCGCATTGAGCAGTTCTTC. Its translation is CASRGSGTGRIEQFF.

The chain recombines TRBV4-3 with TRBJ2-7; 8 bases are shared with TRBD2. CDR3 size: 15 residues. J was trimmed by 4 bases and V by 4 bases; bases with no gene match: 9. Per the germline V gene, CDR1 is LGHNA and CDR2 is YSLEER. CDR3 in amino acids: CASSPKAGGAYEQYF. The CDR3 nucleotides are TGCGCCAGCAGCCCTAAGGCGGGAGGCGCTTACGAGCAGTACTTC.

The chain is built from TRBV5-1 and TRBJ2-5; D might be TRBD1 (6 bases). Germline V gene sequence: CDR1 SGHRS, CDR2 YFSETQ. This CDR3 is built from 19 residues. Trimming left V 2 bases short and J 6 bases short, with 29 bases between. The CDR3 is CASSFSNRAPELKAKTQYF. The CDR3 nucleotides are TGCGCCAGCAGCTTCTCGAACAGGGCCCCTGAGTTAAAGGCGAAGACCCAGTACTTC.

The gene calls are TRBV27 and TRBJ2-3; 10 bases are a match to TRBD2. After removal of 1 base from V and 0 bases from J, the junction contained 4 bases not matched to a gene. Germline-derived CDR1 and CDR2 are MNHEY and SMNVEV (reference sequence). The CDR3 spans 17 residues. Written as DNA, the CDR3 is TGTGCCAGCAGTTTATGGGGTAGCGGGAGGAGCACAGATACGCAGTATTTT. Protein sequence: CASSLWGSGRSTDTQYF.